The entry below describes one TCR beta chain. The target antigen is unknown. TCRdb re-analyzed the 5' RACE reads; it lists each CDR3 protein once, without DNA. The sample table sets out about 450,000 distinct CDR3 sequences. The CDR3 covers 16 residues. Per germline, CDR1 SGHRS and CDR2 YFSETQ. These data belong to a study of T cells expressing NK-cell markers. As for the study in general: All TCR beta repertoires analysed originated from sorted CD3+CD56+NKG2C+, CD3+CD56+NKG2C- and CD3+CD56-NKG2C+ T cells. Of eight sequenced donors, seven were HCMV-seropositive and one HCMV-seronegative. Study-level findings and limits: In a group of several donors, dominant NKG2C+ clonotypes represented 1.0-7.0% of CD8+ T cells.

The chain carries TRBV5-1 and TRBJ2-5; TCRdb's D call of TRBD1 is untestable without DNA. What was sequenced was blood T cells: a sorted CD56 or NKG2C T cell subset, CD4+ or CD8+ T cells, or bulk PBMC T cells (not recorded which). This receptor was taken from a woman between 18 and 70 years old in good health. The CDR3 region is CASSLDGDIPGQTQYF.